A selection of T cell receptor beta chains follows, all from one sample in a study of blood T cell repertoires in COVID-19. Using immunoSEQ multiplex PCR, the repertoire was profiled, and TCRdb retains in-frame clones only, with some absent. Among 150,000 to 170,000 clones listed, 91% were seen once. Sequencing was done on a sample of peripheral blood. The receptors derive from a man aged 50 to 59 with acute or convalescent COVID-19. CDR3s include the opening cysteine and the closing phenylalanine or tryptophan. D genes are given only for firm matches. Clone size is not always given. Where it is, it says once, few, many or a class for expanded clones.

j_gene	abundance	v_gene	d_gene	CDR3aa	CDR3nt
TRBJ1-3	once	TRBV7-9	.	CASSLVGGGAGNTIYF	TGTGCCAGCAGCTTAGTTGGCGGGGGCGCTGGAAACACCATATATTTT
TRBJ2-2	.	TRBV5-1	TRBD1	CASSPDRADGELFF	TGCGCCAGCAGCCCGGACAGGGCTGACGGGGAGCTGTTTTTT
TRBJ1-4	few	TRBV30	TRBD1	CAWKDRGRTEKLFF	TGTGCCTGGAAAGACAGGGGGCGGACGGAAAAACTGTTTTTT
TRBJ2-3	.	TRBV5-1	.	CASSPGGLYTDTQYF	TGCGCCAGCAGCCCCGGGGGACTTTACACAGATACGCAGTATTTT
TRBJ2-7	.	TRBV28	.	CASGAMGGIIYEQYF	TGTGCCAGCGGGGCGATGGGGGGAATTATTTACGAGCAGTACTTC
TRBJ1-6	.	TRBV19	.	CASSVRGYNSPLHF	TGTGCCAGTAGTGTCAGGGGCTATAATTCACCCCTCCACTTT
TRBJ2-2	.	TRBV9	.	CASSAPRVAANTGELFF	TGTGCCAGCAGCGCACCACGCGTAGCGGCGAACACCGGGGAGCTGTTTTTT
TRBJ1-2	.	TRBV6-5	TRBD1	CASSYSGGHSNYGYTF	TGTGCCAGCAGTTACTCAGGGGGCCATTCTAACTATGGCTACACCTTC
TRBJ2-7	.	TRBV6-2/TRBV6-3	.	CASSYLARGNEQYF	TGTGCCAGCAGTTACCTCGCCAGGGGCAACGAGCAGTACTTC
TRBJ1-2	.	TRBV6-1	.	CASSEQGDYGYTF	TGTGCCAGCAGTGAACAGGGCGACTATGGCTACACCTTC
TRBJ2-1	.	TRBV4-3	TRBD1	CASSQGDRGYNEQFF	TGCGCCAGCAGCCAAGGGGACAGGGGATACAATGAGCAGTTCTTC
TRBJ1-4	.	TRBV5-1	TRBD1	CASSFMGQRAEKLFF	TGCGCCAGCAGCTTTATGGGACAGCGGGCGGAAAAACTGTTTTTT
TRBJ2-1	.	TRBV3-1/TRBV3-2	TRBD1	CASSQELGTGGFNEQFF	TGTGCCAGCAGCCAAGAATTGGGGACAGGGGGTTTCAATGAGCAGTTCTTC
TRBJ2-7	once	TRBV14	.	CASSRGVHEQYF	TGTGCCAGCAGCCGGGGGGTCCACGAGCAGTACTTC
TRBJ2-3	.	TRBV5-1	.	CASSSYREYTDTQYF	TGCGCCAGCAGCTCGTACCGGGAATACACAGATACGCAGTATTTT
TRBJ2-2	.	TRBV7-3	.	CASSLKGQRGRGVRELFF	TGTGCCAGCAGCTTAAAGGGCCAGCGTGGCAGGGGCGTACGGGAGCTGTTTTTT
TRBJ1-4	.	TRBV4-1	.	CASSQDQGTNEKLFF	TGCGCCAGCAGCCAAGATCAGGGTACTAATGAAAAACTGTTTTTT
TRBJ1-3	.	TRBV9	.	CASSRGQGGNTIYF	TGTGCCAGCAGTCGAGGCCAGGGCGGAAACACCATATATTTT
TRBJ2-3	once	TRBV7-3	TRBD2	CASSPDSGRVDTQYF	TGTGCCAGCAGCCCAGACAGCGGGAGAGTAGATACGCAGTATTTT
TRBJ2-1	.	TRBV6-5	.	CASRYGVSSYNEQFF	TGTGCCAGCAGGTACGGTGTTAGCTCCTACAATGAGCAGTTCTTC
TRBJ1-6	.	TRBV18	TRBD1	CASSPIDRDLLRSYNSPLHF	TGTGCCAGCTCACCAATAGACAGGGACCTTTTACGCTCCTATAATTCACCCCTCCACTTT
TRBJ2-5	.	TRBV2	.	CASGQGLGETQYF	TGTGCCAGCGGGCAGGGGCTTGGGGAGACCCAGTACTTC
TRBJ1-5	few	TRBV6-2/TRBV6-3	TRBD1	CASSRQGVMFNQPQHF	TGTGCCAGCAGTCGACAGGGGGTCATGTTCAATCAGCCCCAGCATTTT
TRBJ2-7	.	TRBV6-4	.	CASRIPGLNSYEQYF	TGTGCCAGCAGGATTCCGGGACTGAACTCCTACGAGCAGTACTTC
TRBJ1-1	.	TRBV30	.	CAWSVRGNTEAFF	TGTGCCTGGAGTGTAAGGGGGAACACTGAAGCTTTCTTT
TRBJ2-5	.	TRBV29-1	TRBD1	CSVEPSTGGPSTQYF	TGCAGCGTTGAACCCTCGACAGGGGGCCCCTCAACCCAGTACTTC
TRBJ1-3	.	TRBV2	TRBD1	CASSWQGEGNTIYF	TGTGCCAGCAGTTGGCAGGGGGAAGGAAACACCATATATTTT
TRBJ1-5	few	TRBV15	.	CATSRDRREGQPQHF	TGTGCCACCAGCAGAGATCGAAGGGAGGGGCAGCCCCAGCATTTT
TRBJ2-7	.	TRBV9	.	CASSNGRAGYEQYF	TGTGCCAGCAGTAACGGGCGGGCGGGCTACGAGCAGTACTTC
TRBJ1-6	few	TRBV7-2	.	CASSLSPNSPLHF	TGTGCCAGCAGCCTAAGTCCCAATTCACCCCTCCACTTT
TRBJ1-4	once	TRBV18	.	CASSPGQNEKLFF	TGTGCCAGCTCACCGGGCCAAAATGAAAAACTGTTTTTT
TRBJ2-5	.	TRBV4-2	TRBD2	CASSPSGGTSGGAETQYF	TGTGCCAGCAGCCCTTCGGGCGGGACTAGCGGGGGGGCCGAGACCCAGTACTTC
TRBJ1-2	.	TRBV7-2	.	CASSLDETGWGGYTF	TGTGCCAGCAGCTTAGACGAGACAGGTTGGGGTGGCTACACCTTC
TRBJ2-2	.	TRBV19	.	CASTRGWSGMVRIGELFF	TGTGCCAGTACCAGAGGGTGGTCGGGGATGGTACGAATAGGGGAGCTGTTTTTT
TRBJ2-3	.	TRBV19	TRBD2	CASSPRTSGYTDTQYF	TGTGCCAGTAGTCCCCGGACTAGCGGTTACACAGATACGCAGTATTTT
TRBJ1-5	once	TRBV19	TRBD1	CASSIVTGGRQPQHF	TGTGCCAGTAGTATAGTGACAGGGGGCCGACAGCCCCAGCATTTT
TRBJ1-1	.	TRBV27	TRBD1	CASGDRVGGFTEAFF	TGTGCCAGCGGGGACAGGGTTGGTGGGTTCACTGAAGCTTTCTTT
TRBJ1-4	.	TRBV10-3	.	CATLRGGSATNEKLFF	TGTGCCACCTTGAGGGGGGGCAGCGCAACTAATGAAAAACTGTTTTTT
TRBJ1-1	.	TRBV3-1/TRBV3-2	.	CASRLRQQNTEAFF	TGTGCCAGCAGGCTCCGACAGCAGAACACTGAAGCTTTCTTT
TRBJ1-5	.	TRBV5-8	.	CASSTTGSVQPQHF	TGTGCCAGCAGTACGACAGGATCGGTTCAGCCCCAGCATTTT
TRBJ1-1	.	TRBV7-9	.	CASRLIVGVYTEAFF	TGTGCCAGCCGATTGATCGTAGGGGTGTACACTGAAGCTTTCTTT
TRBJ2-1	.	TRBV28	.	CASSLLRARAGHNEQFF	TGTGCCAGCAGTTTATTGCGTGCCAGGGCGGGACACAATGAGCAGTTCTTC
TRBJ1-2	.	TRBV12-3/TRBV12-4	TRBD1	CASTRTGSGYTF	TGTGCCAGCACCCGGACAGGGAGTGGCTACACCTTC
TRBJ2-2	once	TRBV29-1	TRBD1	CSVARQGNTGELFF	TGCAGCGTCGCCCGACAGGGAAACACCGGGGAGCTGTTTTTT
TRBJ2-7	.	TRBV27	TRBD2	CASSFQREAHYEQYF	TGTGCCAGCAGTTTCCAGCGGGAGGCACACTACGAGCAGTACTTC
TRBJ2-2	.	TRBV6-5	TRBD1	CAASGGNTGELFF	TGTGCCGCATCAGGGGGGAACACCGGGGAGCTGTTTTTT
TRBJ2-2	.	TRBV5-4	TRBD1	CASSLRDSPGELFF	TGTGCCAGCAGCTTGCGGGACAGTCCCGGGGAGCTGTTTTTT
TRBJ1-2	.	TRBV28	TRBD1	CASSRQGYGYTF	TGTGCCAGCAGTCGACAGGGATATGGCTACACCTTC
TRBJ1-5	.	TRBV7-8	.	CASSDRQNQPQHF	TGTGCCAGCAGCGACCGACAGAATCAGCCCCAGCATTTT
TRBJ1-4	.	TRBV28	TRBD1	CASSTGGVSEKLFF	TGTGCCAGCAGTACAGGGGGCGTTAGTGAAAAACTGTTTTTT
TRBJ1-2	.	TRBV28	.	CASSFVGANPYGYTF	TGTGCCAGCAGTTTCGTGGGGGCAAATCCCTATGGCTACACCTTC
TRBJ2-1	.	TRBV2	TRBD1	CASSLTGTGWNEQFF	TGTGCCAGCAGCCTAACGGGGACAGGGTGGAATGAGCAGTTCTTC
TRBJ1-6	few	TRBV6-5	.	CASSYRVINSPLHF	TGTGCCAGCAGTTACCGGGTAATCAATTCACCCCTCCACTTT